This TCR beta chain was obtained from a study of cytomegalovirus exposure and HLA in healthy donors. Study overall: The 120 validation repertoires were produced on the same platform as the roughly 660 repertoires of the first cohort. This was reported in a later analysis.

Looked up from germline, CDR1 is MDHEN and CDR2 is SYDVKM. The V segment lost 10 bases and the J segment 0 bases; nucleotides outside the gene matches: 5. This CDR3 is built from 14 residues. Assay used: immunoSEQ multiplex PCR; TCRdb lists only in-frame clones, some missing. The data show hundreds of thousands of clones, 70% to 90% seen once. The chain employs TRBV28 and TRBJ2-1, with 8 nucleotides matching TRBD2. Material: PBMCs. The receptor comes from a woman aged 18-30 years in good health and CMV-seronegative. The CDR3 bases are TGTGCCACCCAAACTAGCGGCTCCTACAATGAGCAGTTCTTC. This sequence encodes CATQTSGSYNEQFF.